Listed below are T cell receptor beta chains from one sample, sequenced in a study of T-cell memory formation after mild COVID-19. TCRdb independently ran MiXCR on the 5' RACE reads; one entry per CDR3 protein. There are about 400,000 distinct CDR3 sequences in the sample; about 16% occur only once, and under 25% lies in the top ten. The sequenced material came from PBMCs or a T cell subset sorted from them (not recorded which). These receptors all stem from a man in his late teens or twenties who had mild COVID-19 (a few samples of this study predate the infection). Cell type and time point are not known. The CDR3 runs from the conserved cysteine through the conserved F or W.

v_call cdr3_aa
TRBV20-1 CSARGPSYEQYF
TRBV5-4 CASSLVGAGGTEAFF
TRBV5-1 CASHRDSSYEQYF
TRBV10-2 CASNMGLAAQYF
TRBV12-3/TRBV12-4 CASSFSGRDYGYTF
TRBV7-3 CASSHPEDLGEKLFF
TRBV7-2 CASSLGAGSGNTIYF
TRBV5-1 CASSLEQGATGELFF
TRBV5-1 CASRVTSGANVLTF
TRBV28 CASTPGPTDTQYF
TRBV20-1 CSVPRDGNSPLHF
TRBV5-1 CASSLGTGLNEQFF
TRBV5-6 CASSPTIARRETQYF
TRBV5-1 CASSSQGVEQYF
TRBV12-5 CASGLASTDTQYF
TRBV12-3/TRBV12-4 CASSMEPLRSTEAFF
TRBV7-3 CASSFTSGGAFEQFF